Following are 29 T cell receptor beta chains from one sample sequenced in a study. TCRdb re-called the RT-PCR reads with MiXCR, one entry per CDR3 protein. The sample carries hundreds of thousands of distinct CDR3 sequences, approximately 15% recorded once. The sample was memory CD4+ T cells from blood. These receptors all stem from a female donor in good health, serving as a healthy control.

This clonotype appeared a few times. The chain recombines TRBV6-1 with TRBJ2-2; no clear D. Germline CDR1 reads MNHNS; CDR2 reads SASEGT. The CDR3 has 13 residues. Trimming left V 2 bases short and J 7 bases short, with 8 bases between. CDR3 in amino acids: CASSESRVGELFF. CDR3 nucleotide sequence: TGTGCCAGCAGTGAATCGCGAGTCGGGGAGCTGTTTTTT.

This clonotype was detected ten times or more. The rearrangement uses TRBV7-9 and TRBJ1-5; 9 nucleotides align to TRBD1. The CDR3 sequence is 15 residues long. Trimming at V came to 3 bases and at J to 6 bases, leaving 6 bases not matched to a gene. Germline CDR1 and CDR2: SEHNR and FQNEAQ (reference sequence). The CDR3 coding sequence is TGTGCCAGCAGCTTCGGACAGGGGAACGGTCAGCCCCAGCATTTT. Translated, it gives CASSFGQGNGQPQHF. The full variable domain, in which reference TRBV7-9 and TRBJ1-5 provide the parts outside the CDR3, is DTGVSQNPRHKITKRGQNVTFRCDPISEHNRLYWYRQTLGQGPEFLTYFQNEAQLEKSRLLSDRFSAERPKGSFSTLEIQRTEQGDSAMYLCASSFGQGNGQPQHFGDGTRLSIL.

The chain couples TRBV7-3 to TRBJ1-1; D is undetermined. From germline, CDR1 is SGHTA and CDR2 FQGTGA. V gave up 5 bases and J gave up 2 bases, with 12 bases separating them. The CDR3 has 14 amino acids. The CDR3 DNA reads TGTGCCAGCAGCGCCCAACGGGAAAACACTGAAGCTTTCTTT. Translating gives CASSAQRENTEAFF.

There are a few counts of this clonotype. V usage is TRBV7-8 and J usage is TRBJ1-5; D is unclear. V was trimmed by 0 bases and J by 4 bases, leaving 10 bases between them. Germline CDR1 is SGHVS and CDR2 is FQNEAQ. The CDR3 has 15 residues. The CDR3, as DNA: TGTGCCAGCAGCTTAGCTTTGGACCAGAATCAGCCCCAGCATTTT. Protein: CASSLALDQNQPQHF.

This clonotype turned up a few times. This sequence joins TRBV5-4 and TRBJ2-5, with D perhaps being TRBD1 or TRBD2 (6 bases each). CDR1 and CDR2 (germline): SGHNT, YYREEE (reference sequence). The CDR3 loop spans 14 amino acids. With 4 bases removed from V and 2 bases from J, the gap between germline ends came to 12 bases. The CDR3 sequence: CASSRRGQQETQYF. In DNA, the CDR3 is TGTGCCAGCAGCCGACGGGGGCAGCAAGAGACCCAGTACTTC.

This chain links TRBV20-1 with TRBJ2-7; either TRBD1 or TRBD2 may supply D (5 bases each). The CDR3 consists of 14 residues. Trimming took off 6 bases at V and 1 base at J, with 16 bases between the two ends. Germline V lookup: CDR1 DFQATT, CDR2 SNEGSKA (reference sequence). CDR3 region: CSAYEGLGSYEQYF. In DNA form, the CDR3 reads TGCAGTGCCTATGAGGGGCTTGGATCCTACGAGCAGTACTTC.

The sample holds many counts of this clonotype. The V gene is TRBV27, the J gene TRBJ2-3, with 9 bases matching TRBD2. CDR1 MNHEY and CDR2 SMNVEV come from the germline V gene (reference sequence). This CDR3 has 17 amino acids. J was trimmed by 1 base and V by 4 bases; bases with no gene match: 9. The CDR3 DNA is TGTGCCAGCAGTTCTCGCGGGAGGGGAGGGGGCACAGATACGCAGTATTTT. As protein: CASSSRGRGGGTDTQYF.

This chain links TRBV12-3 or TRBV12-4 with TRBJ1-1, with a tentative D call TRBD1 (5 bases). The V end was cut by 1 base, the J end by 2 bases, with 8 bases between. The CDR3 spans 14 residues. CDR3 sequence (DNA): TGTGCCAGCAGTTTAGGGGGGTTTAACACTGAAGCTTTCTTT. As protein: CASSLGGFNTEAFF.

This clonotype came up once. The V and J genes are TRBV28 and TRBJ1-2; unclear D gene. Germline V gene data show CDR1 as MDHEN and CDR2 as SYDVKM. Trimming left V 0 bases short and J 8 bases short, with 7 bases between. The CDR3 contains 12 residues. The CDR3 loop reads CASSLWRVGYTF. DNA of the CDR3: TGTGCCAGCAGTTTATGGCGGGTCGGCTACACCTTC.

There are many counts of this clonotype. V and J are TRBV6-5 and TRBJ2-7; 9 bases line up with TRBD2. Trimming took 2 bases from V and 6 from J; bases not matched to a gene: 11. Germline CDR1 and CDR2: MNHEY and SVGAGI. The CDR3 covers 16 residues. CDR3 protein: CASSYPPSGIPVEQYF. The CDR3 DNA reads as TGTGCCAGCAGTTACCCGCCTAGCGGGATTCCCGTCGAGCAGTACTTC.

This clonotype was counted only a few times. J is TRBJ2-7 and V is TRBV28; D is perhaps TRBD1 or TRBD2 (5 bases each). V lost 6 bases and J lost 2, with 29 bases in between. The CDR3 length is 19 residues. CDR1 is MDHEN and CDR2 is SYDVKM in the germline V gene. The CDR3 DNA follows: TGTGCCAGCAGCACTAAACTTACACCCGCAGGGAGTTCAACCTACGAGCAGTACTTC. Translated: CASSTKLTPAGSSTYEQYF.

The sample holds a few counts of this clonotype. This CDR3 is CASSLGASGTGLGEQYF. The CDR3 DNA reads as TGTGCCAGCAGCTTAGGGGCTTCCGGGACAGGGTTGGGCGAGCAGTACTTC. The chain recombines TRBV11-2 with TRBJ2-7; 9 nucleotides match TRBD1. The V and J ends lost 1 base and 6 bases, in that order; junction bases with no gene match: 13. This CDR3 is built from 17 residues. Germline V lookup: CDR1 SGHAT, CDR2 FQNNGV.

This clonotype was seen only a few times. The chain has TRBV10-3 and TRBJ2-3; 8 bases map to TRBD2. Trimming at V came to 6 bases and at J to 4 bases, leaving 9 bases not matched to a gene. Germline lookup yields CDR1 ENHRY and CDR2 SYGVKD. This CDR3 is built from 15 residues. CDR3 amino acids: CAISSTSVSADTQYF. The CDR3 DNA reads TGTGCCATCAGCTCGACTAGCGTCTCGGCAGATACGCAGTATTTT.

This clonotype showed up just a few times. DNA for the CDR3: TGTGCCAGCAGCCGACGAAGACTAGCGGGAGAAGATACGCAGTATTTT. Encoded protein: CASSRRRLAGEDTQYF. The chain carries TRBV7-2 and TRBJ2-3; 12 bases are shared with TRBD2. This CDR3 contains 16 residues. Germline V gene sequence: CDR1 SGHTA, CDR2 FQGNSA. The trim removed 5 bases at V and 5 bases at J, leaving 8 bases unmatched.

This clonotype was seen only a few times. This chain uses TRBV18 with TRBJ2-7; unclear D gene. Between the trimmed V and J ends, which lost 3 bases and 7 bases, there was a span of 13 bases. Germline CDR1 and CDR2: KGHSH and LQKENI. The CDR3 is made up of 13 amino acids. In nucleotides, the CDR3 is TGTGCCAGCTCACCTCCTTGGCCGCAGGAGCAGTACTTC. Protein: CASSPPWPQEQYF.

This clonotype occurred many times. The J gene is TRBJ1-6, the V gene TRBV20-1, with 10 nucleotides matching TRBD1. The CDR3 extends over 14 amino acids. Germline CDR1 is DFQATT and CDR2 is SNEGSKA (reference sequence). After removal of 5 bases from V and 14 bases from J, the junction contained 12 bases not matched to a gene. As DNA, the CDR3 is TGCAGTGCTCGGGCCGGGACAGGGGATTATTCCCTCCACTTT. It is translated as CSARAGTGDYSLHF.

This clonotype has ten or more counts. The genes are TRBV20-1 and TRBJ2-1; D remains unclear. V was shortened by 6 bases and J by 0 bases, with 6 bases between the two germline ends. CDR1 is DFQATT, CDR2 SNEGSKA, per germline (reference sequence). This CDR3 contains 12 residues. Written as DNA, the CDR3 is TGCAGTGCCCAAGTCTCCTACAATGAGCAGTTCTTC. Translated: CSAQVSYNEQFF.

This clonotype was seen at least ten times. CDR3 in amino acids: CSVVSRVGQPQHF. The CDR3 DNA reads TGCAGCGTTGTGTCAAGGGTAGGTCAGCCCCAGCATTTT. The gene calls are TRBV29-1 and TRBJ1-5; D call uncertain. In germline, CDR1 is SQVTM, CDR2 ANQGSEA. The V and J ends lost 4 bases and 6 bases respectively, with 13 bases between them. The CDR3 length is 13 residues.

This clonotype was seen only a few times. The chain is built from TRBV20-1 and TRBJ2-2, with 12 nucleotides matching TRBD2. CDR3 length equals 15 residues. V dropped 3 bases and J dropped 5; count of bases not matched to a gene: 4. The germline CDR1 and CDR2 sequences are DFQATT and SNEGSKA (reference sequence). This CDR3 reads CSASVLAGGTGELFF. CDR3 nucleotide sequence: TGCAGTGCTAGTGTCCTAGCGGGAGGGACCGGGGAGCTGTTTTTT.

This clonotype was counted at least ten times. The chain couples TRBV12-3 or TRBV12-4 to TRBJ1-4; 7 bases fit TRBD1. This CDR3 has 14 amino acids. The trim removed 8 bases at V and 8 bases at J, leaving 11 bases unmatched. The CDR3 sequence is CASARQGEREKLFF. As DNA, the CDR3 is TGTGCCAGCGCAAGACAGGGTGAGAGAGAAAAACTGTTTTTT.

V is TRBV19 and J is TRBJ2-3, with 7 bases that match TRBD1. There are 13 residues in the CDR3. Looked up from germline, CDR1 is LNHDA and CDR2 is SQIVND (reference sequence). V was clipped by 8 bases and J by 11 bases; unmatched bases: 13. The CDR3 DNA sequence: TGTGCCAGTGGACAGGAGAGGGGGTCGAGGCAGTATTTT. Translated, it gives CASGQERGSRQYF.

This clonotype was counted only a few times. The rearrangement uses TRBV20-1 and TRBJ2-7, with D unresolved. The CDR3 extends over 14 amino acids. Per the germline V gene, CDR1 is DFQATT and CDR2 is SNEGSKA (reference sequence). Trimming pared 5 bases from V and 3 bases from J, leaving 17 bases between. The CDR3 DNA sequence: TGCAGTGCTTATGCCCAGTCCGCCAACTACGAGCAGTACTTC. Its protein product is CSAYAQSANYEQYF.

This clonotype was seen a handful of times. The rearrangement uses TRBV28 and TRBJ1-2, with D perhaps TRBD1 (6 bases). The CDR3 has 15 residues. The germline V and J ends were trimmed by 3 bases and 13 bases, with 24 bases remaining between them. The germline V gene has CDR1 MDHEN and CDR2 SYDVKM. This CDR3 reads CASSLLNKVGGAGTF. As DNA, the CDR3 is TGTGCCAGCAGTTTGTTAAATAAAGTGGGGGGCGCGGGCACCTTC.

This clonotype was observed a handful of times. The CDR3 sequence is CASSPRGGGGNTYEQYF. In DNA, the CDR3 is TGTGCCAGCTCACCACGGGGAGGAGGGGGTAACACCTACGAGCAGTACTTC. V gene TRBV18 combines with J gene TRBJ2-7; D may match TRBD1 or TRBD2 (6 bases each). Germline loops: CDR1 KGHSH, CDR2 LQKENI. CDR3 size: 17 residues. The V end lost 1 base, the J end lost 2 bases, and 18 bases lay between the germline ends.

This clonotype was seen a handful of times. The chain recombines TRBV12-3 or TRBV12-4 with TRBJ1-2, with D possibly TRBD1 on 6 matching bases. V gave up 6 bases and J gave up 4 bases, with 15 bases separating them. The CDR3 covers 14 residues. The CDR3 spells CASRKEGGGYGYTF. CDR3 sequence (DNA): TGTGCCAGCAGAAAAGAAGGGGGGGGCTATGGCTACACCTTC.

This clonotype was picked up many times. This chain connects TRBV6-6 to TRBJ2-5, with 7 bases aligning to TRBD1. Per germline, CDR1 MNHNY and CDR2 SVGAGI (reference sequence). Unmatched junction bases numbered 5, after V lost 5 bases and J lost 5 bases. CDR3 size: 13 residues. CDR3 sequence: CASSAQGEETQYF. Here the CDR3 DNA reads TGTGCCAGCAGTGCCCAGGGGGAGGAGACCCAGTACTTC.

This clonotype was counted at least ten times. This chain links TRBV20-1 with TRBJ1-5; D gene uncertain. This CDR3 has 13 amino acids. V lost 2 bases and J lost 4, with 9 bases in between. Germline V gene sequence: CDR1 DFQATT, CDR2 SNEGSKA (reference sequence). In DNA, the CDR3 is TGCAGTGCTAGATCCCGGCTAAATCAGCCCCAGCATTTT. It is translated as CSARSRLNQPQHF.

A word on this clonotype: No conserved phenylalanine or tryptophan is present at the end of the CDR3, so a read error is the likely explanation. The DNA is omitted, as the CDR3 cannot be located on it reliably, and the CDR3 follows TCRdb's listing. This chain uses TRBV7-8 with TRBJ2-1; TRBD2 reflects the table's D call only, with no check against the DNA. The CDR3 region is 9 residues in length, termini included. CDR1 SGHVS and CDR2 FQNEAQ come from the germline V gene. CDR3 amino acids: CASSLDQRS.

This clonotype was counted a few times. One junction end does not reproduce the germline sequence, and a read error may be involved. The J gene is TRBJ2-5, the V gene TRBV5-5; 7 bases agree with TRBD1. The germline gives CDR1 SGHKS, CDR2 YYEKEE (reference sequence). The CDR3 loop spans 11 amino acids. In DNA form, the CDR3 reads TGCGCCAGCACCGCAGGGGGGACCCAGTACTTC. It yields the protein CASTAGGTQYF.